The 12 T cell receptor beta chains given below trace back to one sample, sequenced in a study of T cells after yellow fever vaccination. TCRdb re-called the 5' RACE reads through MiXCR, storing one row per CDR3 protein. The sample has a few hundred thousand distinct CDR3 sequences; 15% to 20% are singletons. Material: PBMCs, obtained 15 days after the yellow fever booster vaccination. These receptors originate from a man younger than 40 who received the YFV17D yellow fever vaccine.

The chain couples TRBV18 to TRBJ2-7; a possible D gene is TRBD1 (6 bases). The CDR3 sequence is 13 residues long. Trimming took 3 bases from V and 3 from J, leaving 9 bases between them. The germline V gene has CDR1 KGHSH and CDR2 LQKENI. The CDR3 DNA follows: TGTGCCAGCTCACCCAACAGGGTCTACGAGCAGTACTTC. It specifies CASSPNRVYEQYF.

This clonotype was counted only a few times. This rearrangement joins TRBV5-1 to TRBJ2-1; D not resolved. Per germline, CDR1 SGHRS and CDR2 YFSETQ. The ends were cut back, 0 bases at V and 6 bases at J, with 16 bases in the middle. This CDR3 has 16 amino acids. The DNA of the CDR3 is TGCGCCAGCAGCTTGGCCGCGGTTGGAAACGGCAATGAGCAGTTCTTC. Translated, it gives CASSLAAVGNGNEQFF.

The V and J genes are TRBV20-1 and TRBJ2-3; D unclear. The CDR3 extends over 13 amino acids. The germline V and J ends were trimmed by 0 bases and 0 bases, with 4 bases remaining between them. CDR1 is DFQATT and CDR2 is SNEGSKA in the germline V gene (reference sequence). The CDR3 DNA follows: TGCAGTGCTAGAGATGCTAGCACAGATACGCAGTATTTT. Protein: CSARDASTDTQYF.

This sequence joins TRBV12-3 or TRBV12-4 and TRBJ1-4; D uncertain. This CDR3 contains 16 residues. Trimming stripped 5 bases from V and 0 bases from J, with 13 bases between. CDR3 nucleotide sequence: TGTGCCAGCAGTCCCGGGCCGTATGCAACTAATGAAAAACTGTTTTTT. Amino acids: CASSPGPYATNEKLFF.

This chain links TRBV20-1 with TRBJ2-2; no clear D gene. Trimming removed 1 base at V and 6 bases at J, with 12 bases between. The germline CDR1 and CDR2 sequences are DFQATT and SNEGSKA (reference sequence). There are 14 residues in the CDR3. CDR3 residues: CSARGGGRPGELFF. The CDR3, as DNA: TGCAGTGCTAGAGGAGGTGGCAGGCCCGGGGAGCTGTTTTTT.

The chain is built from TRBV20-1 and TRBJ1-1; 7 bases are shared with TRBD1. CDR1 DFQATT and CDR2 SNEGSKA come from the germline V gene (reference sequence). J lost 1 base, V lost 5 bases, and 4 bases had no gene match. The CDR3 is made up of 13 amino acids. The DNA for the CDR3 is TGCAGTGCTGCCGACAGGGCGAACACTGAAGCTTTCTTT. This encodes CSAADRANTEAFF.

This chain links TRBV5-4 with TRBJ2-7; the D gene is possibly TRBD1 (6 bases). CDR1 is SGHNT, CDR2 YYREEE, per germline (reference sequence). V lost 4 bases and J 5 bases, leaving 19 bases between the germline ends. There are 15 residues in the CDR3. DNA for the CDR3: TGTGCCAGCAGCCGAAGGGGGATCACGGGAAACGAGCAGTACTTC. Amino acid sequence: CASSRRGITGNEQYF.

CDR3: CASSQVRGEQFF. In DNA, the CDR3 is TGCGCCAGCAGCCAAGTTCGGGGAGAGCAGTTCTTC. V and J are TRBV4-3 and TRBJ2-1, with TRBD2 as a possible D gene (5 bases). This CDR3 contains 12 residues. V was clipped by 1 base and J by 10 bases, with 8 bases between them. The germline CDR1 and CDR2 sequences are LGHNA and YSLEER.

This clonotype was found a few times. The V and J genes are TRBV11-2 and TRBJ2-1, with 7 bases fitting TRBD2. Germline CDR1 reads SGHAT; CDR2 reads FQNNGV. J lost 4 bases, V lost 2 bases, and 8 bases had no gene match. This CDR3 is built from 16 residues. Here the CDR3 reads CASSLSGNSPYNEQFF. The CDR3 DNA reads TGTGCCAGCAGCTTAAGCGGGAACTCCCCTTACAATGAGCAGTTCTTC.

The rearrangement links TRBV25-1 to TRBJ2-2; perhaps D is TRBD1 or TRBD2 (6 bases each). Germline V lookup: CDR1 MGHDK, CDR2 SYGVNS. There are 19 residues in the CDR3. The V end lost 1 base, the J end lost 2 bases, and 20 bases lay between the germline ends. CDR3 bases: TGTGCCAGCAGTGAATGTACGGGGGCCTACAACCTAAACACCGGGGAGCTGTTTTTT. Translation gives CASSECTGAYNLNTGELFF.

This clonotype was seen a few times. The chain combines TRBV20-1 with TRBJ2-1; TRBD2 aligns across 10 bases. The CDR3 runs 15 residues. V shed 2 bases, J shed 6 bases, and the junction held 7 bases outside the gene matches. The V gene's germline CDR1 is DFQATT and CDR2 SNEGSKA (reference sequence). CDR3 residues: CSARTLAGEGNEQFF. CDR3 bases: TGCAGTGCTAGAACGCTAGCGGGAGAGGGCAATGAGCAGTTCTTC.

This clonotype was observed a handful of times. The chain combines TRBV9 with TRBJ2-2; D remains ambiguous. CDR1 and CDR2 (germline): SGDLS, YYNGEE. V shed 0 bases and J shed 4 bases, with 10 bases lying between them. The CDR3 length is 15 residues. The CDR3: CASSVAGRATGELFF. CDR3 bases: TGTGCCAGCAGCGTAGCTGGTAGGGCCACCGGGGAGCTGTTTTTT.